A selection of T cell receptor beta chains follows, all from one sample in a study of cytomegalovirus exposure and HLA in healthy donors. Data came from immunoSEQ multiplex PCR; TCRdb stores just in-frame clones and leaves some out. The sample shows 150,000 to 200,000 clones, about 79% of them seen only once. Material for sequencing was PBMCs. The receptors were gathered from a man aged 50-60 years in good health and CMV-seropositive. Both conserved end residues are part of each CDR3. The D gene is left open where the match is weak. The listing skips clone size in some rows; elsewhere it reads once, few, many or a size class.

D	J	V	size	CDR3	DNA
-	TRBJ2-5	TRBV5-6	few	CASSLGGEETQYF	TGTGCCAGCAGCTTAGGGGGGGAAGAGACCCAGTACTTC
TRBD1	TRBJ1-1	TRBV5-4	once	CASSPQTGAPEAFF	TGTGCCAGCAGCCCACAGACAGGGGCCCCTGAAGCTTTCTTT
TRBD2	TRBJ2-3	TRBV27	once	CASSERGPSTDTQYF	TGTGCCAGCAGTGAGCGGGGCCCTAGCACAGATACGCAGTATTTT
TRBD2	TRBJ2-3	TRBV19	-	CASSPLAGGDYTQYF	TGTGCCAGTAGTCCCCTAGCGGGAGGGGACTATACGCAGTATTTT
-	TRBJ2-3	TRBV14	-	CASSQDRLARYTDTQYF	TGTGCCAGCAGCCAAGATAGGCTAGCGCGGTACACAGATACGCAGTATTTT
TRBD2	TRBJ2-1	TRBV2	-	CAKVLAGAANEQFF	TGTGCCAAGGTTTTAGCGGGGGCCGCAAATGAGCAGTTCTTC
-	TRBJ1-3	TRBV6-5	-	CASSRTHGSGNTIYF	TGTGCCAGCAGCCGTACTCACGGCTCTGGAAACACCATATATTTT
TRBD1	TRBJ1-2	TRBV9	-	CASSAHRGDYGYTF	TGTGCCAGCAGCGCTCACAGGGGAGACTATGGCTACACCTTC
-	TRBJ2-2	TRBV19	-	CASSVQGPGELFF	TGTGCCAGTAGTGTACAGGGACCCGGGGAGCTGTTTTTT
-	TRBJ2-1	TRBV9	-	CASSQGGGAYEQFF	TGTGCCAGCAGCCAAGGCGGAGGGGCCTATGAGCAGTTCTTC
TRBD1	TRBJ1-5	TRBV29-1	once	CSVRQGDEPQHF	TGCAGCGTGAGGCAGGGGGATGAGCCCCAGCATTTT
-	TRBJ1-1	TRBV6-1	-	CASDLRGNTEAFF	TGTGCCAGCGACTTAAGGGGAAACACTGAAGCTTTCTTT
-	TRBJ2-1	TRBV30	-	CAWTRQSSSYNEQFF	TGTGCCTGGACCAGACAGTCCAGCTCCTACAATGAGCAGTTCTTC
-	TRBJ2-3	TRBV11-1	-	CASSFHEEAPTDTQYF	TGTGCCAGCAGCTTTCACGAGGAAGCCCCCACAGATACGCAGTATTTT
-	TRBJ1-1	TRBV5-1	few	CASRLGAEAFF	TGCGCCAGTCGCTTGGGGGCCGAAGCTTTCTTT
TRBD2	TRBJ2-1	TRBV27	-	CASSAQGTSGNGEQFF	TGTGCCAGCAGTGCTCAAGGGACTAGCGGGAACGGTGAGCAGTTCTTC
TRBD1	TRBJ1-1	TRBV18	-	CASSPSTGMNTEAFF	TGTGCCAGCTCACCCTCGACAGGGATGAACACTGAAGCTTTCTTT
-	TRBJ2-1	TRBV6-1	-	CASSEGQTYYNEQFF	TGTGCCAGCAGTGAAGGACAGACTTACTACAATGAGCAGTTCTTC
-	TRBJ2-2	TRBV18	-	CASSPRGQGSTGELFF	TGTGCCAGCTCACCGCGGGGGCAGGGGAGCACCGGGGAGCTGTTTTTT
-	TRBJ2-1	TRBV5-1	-	CASSPGLGHNEQFF	TGCGCCAGCAGCCCGGGACTGGGACACAATGAGCAGTTCTTC
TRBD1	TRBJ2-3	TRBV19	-	CASSPRQGRRTDTQYF	TGTGCCAGTAGTCCCCGACAGGGAAGGAGAACAGATACGCAGTATTTT
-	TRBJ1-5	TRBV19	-	CASSLQAKGYSNQPQHF	TGTGCCAGTAGCCTACAGGCCAAAGGGTATAGCAATCAGCCCCAGCATTTT
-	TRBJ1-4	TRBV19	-	CASSFKRTTNEKLFF	TGTGCCAGTAGTTTCAAGAGGACAACTAATGAAAAACTGTTTTTT
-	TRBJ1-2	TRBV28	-	CASSDPAPNRVYGYGYTF	TGTGCCAGCAGCGACCCCGCCCCAAACAGGGTATATGGGTATGGCTACACCTTC
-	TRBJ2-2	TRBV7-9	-	CASSLVQELGTGELFF	TGTGCCAGCAGCTTAGTACAGGAATTGGGAACCGGGGAGCTGTTTTTT
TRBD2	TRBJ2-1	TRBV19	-	CASSFTSGRPFF	TGTGCCAGTAGTTTTACTAGCGGGAGGCCGTTCTTC
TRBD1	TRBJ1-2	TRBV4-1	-	CASSQEGTGPYGYTF	TGCGCCAGCAGCCAAGAAGGGACAGGCCCCTATGGCTACACCTTC
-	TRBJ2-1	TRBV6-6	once	CASSYSQGLVRNEQFF	TGTGCCAGCAGTTACTCGCAGGGGTTGGTCCGCAATGAGCAGTTCTTC
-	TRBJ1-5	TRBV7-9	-	CASSLEGRGQPQHF	TGTGCCAGCAGCTTAGAGGGGCGGGGTCAGCCCCAGCATTTT
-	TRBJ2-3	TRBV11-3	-	CASSSTGRTGDTQYF	TGTGCCAGCAGCTCCACAGGCCGAACAGGGGATACGCAGTATTTT
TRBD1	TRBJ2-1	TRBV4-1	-	CASSQVAFTGGEQFF	TGCGCCAGCAGCCAAGTAGCTTTCACAGGGGGTGAGCAGTTCTTC
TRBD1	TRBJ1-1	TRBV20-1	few	CSAGTGFEAFF	TGCAGTGCTGGGACAGGGTTCGAAGCTTTCTTT
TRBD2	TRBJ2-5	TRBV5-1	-	CASSLSGLAGLETQYF	TGCGCCAGCAGCTTGTCCGGACTAGCGGGGCTTGAGACCCAGTACTTC
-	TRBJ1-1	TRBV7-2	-	CASSLDYNPATEAFF	TGTGCCAGCAGCTTAGACTACAATCCGGCCACTGAAGCTTTCTTT
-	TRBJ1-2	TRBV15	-	CATSRGATDYGYTF	TGTGCCACCAGCAGAGGAGCTACAGACTATGGCTACACCTTC
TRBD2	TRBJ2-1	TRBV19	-	CASSRTSGGTLPNEQFF	TGTGCCAGTAGTCGGACTAGCGGGGGGACTCTCCCTAATGAGCAGTTCTTC
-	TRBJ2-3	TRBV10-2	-	CASLLEGHTDTQYF	TGCGCCAGCCTTCTGGAGGGGCACACAGATACGCAGTATTTT